Listed below are T cell receptor beta chains from one sample, sequenced in a study of blood T cells in healthy people across ages. TCRdb analysed the 5' RACE reads with MiXCR anew, one entry per CDR3 protein. The sample yields over 450,000 distinct CDR3 sequences, less than 25% seen once. These data also formed part of another study, on T cells of mothers and their children.

The material sequenced was blood. The receptors derive from a boy under 18 in good health. CDR3s include the opening cysteine and the closing phenylalanine or tryptophan. A D gene is named only where the DNA matches it firmly. Part of the rows lack a size; the others show once, few, many or a class for expanded clones.

V	size	D	J	DNA	CDR3
TRBV5-1	few	.	TRBJ2-2	TGCGCCAGCAGCTTGGCCCCCATGGACAGGAACACCGGGGAGCTGTTTTTT	CASSLAPMDRNTGELFF
TRBV10-3	many	.	TRBJ2-5	TGTGCCATCAGTGATCATCAGAAGAGGGAGACCCAGTACTTC	CAISDHQKRETQYF
TRBV7-6	many	.	TRBJ2-5	TGTGCCAGCAGCCTCAGGAGGCAAGAGACCCAGTACTTC	CASSLRRQETQYF
TRBV4-3	.	.	TRBJ2-4	TGCGCCAGCAGCACAACGACGACAGGTCCAAACATTCAGTACTTC	CASSTTTTGPNIQYF
TRBV20-1	few	.	TRBJ1-6	TGCAGTGCTAGAGATCCCCCGGGACACAAAAATTCACCCCTCCACTTT	CSARDPPGHKNSPLHF
TRBV6-2/TRBV6-3	.	.	TRBJ2-6	TGTGCCAGCGTAACAGGGTCTGGGGCCAACGTCCTGACTTTC	CASVTGSGANVLTF
TRBV7-8	few	TRBD2	TRBJ2-2	TGTGCCAGCAGCTTAGCGGGTCGTGGGGGGGGGACCGGGGAGCTGTTTTTT	CASSLAGRGGGTGELFF
TRBV5-1	few	TRBD1	TRBJ2-2	TGCGCCAGCAGTGTAAGGGGGCGCGGGACCGGGGAGCTGTTTTTT	CASSVRGRGTGELFF
TRBV25-1	.	TRBD2	TRBJ2-5	TGTGCCAGCAGAGCCTCGGCGGGAGGAGAGACCCAGTACTTC	CASRASAGGETQYF
TRBV7-6	few	.	TRBJ2-4	TGTGCCAGCAGTCCCTTCAGGGTCATAGCCAAAAACATTCAGTACTTC	CASSPFRVIAKNIQYF
TRBV6-2/TRBV6-3	.	.	TRBJ2-1	TGTGCCAGCAGGGCGGACAGGAGGGGCAATGAGCAGTTCTTC	CASRADRRGNEQFF
TRBV7-2	many	TRBD2	TRBJ2-5	TGTGCCAGCAGCTTAGGGTCCAGCGGGGTACGTTGGTACTTC	CASSLGSSGVRWYF
TRBV20-1	few	.	TRBJ2-2	TGCAGTGCCCCACTCTACAGGGACACCGGGGAGCTGTTTTTT	CSAPLYRDTGELFF
TRBV28	few	.	TRBJ2-5	TGTGCCAGCAGGGGACAAAATAAAGAGACCCAGTACTTC	CASRGQNKETQYF
TRBV7-2	.	.	TRBJ2-4	TGTGCCAGCAGCACCGGACAGGGAGGGGTAAACATTCAGTACTTC	CASSTGQGGVNIQYF
TRBV9	many	.	TRBJ2-5	TGTGCCAGCAGCGGACTGCGGGTCCGAGGCCAAGAGACCCAGTACTTC	CASSGLRVRGQETQYF
TRBV4-1	.	TRBD2	TRBJ2-7	TGCGCCAGCAGCCAAGTGACTAGCGGAGATTACGAGCAGTACTTC	CASSQVTSGDYEQYF
TRBV7-2	few	.	TRBJ1-2	TGTGCCAGCAGCTTCACGCCCCCAGAGGCAAACTATGGCTACACCTTC	CASSFTPPEANYGYTF
TRBV27	few	.	TRBJ1-2	TGTGCCAGCACGAGGGCTGGTAACTATGGCTACACCTTC	CASTRAGNYGYTF
TRBV5-1	.	.	TRBJ2-1	TGCGCCAGCAGCTTGGAGATCAACAATGAGCAGTTCTTC	CASSLEINNEQFF
TRBV18	few	.	TRBJ2-5	TGTGCCAGCTCACGACAGCGACCAGCGGACATTCGAGAGACCCAGTACTTC	CASSRQRPADIRETQYF
TRBV20-1	few	.	TRBJ1-2	TGCAGTGCTACAGGGAACTATGGCTACACCTTC	CSATGNYGYTF
TRBV4-3	few	.	TRBJ2-7	TGCGCCAGCAGCCATTCCGGGACGGGGGAGTACGAGCAGTACTTC	CASSHSGTGEYEQYF
TRBV3-1	few	.	TRBJ1-1	TGTGCCAGCAGCCAAAGCCAGGGACACACTGAAGCTTTCTTT	CASSQSQGHTEAFF
TRBV7-8	.	.	TRBJ2-7	TGTGCCAGCAGCTTAGAGGCAGGGAAGAGTTACGAGCAGTACTTC	CASSLEAGKSYEQYF
TRBV27	few	TRBD1	TRBJ1-1	TGTGCCAGCAGTTTACAGGGGGCAAATGAAGCTTTCTTT	CASSLQGANEAFF
TRBV3-1	.	.	TRBJ2-2	TGTGCCAGCAGCCAAGGGGCAGCGTTATTGGACACCGGGGAGCTGTTTTTT	CASSQGAALLDTGELFF
TRBV6-5	.	TRBD1	TRBJ2-5	TGTGCCAGCAGTTACTTCAGGACAGGAGAGACCCAGTACTTC	CASSYFRTGETQYF
TRBV10-2	few	TRBD2	TRBJ2-1	TGCGCCAGCAGTGGGGGCGGGGGGGCCAATGAGCAGTTCTTC	CASSGGGGANEQFF
TRBV29-1	.	.	TRBJ2-6	TGCAGCGTACCCAACCGGGGCTCTGGGGCCAACGTCCTGACTTTC	CSVPNRGSGANVLTF
TRBV6-2/TRBV6-3	few	.	TRBJ2-1	TGTGCCAGCAGCAGCCCCCCCCAATCAGGCAGGGGGAGGAATGAGCAGTTCTTC	CASSSPPQSGRGRNEQFF
TRBV9	.	TRBD1	TRBJ2-7	TGTGCCAGCAGCGCCGGGACAGGGGGCTTTGAGCAGTACTTC	CASSAGTGGFEQYF
TRBV9	.	.	TRBJ2-6	TGTGCCAGCAGCTCGACGGGATCTCTTTCCTCTGGGGCCAACGTCCTGACTTTC	CASSSTGSLSSGANVLTF
TRBV29-1	few	.	TRBJ2-1	TGCAGCGTTGGACCGGGACACTACAATGAGCAGTTCTTC	CSVGPGHYNEQFF
TRBV7-9	.	.	TRBJ1-4	TGTGCCAGCAGCCTCAGTGATGAAAAACTGTTTTTT	CASSLSDEKLFF
TRBV28	.	.	TRBJ1-4	TGTGCCAGCAGTTTATCGCGGGGCAGCCTGAATGAAAAACTGTTTTTT	CASSLSRGSLNEKLFF
TRBV4-3	.	.	TRBJ2-1	TGCGCCAGCAGCCAAGAGGGGCCGGCAATAGCGGATTACAATGAGCAGTTCTTC	CASSQEGPAIADYNEQFF
TRBV6-6	.	TRBD2	TRBJ2-2	TGTGCCAGCAGTGCTATACTAGCGGGGGTCACCGGGGAGCTGTTTTTT	CASSAILAGVTGELFF
TRBV6-2/TRBV6-3	.	.	TRBJ2-5	TGTGCCAGCAGCCCCCCGGAGGAAGGCTGGAAAAAGACCCAGTACTTC	CASSPPEEGWKKTQYF
TRBV3-1	.	TRBD2	TRBJ2-1	TGTGCCAGCAGCCTTGGCCATCGACAGGGGACTAGCGGGCAGTTCTTC	CASSLGHRQGTSGQFF
TRBV4-3	few	TRBD2	TRBJ2-7	TGCGCCAGCAGCCAAGTAATGGCTAGCGGGAGATACGAGCAGTACTTC	CASSQVMASGRYEQYF
TRBV11-2	few	.	TRBJ2-7	TGTGCCAGCAGCTCCGGGACGAGACCCTACGAGCAGTACTTC	CASSSGTRPYEQYF
TRBV7-9	few	.	TRBJ2-6	TGTGCCAGCAGCTTAGTGGACAGTACCTCTGGGGCCAACGTCCTGACTTTC	CASSLVDSTSGANVLTF
TRBV28	once	.	TRBJ2-1	TGTGCCAGCAGTGAGGGTTGGAGTACCTACAATGAGCAGTTCTTC	CASSEGWSTYNEQFF
TRBV19	once	TRBD1	TRBJ2-1	TGTGCCAGTACATCCGGACAGGGTAAAGAGCAGTTCTTC	CASTSGQGKEQFF